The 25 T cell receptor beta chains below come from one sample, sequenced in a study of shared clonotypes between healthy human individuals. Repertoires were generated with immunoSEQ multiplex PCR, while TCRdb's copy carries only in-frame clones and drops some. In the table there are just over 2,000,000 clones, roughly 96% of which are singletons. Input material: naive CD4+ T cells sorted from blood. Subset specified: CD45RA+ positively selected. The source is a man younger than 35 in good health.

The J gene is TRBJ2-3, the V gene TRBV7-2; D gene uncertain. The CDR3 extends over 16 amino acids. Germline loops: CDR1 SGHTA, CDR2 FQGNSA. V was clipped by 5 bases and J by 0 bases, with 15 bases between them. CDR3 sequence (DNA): TGTGCCAGCAGCCCCCCCAACGGGTTTAGCACAGATACGCAGTATTTT. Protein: CASSPPNGFSTDTQYF.

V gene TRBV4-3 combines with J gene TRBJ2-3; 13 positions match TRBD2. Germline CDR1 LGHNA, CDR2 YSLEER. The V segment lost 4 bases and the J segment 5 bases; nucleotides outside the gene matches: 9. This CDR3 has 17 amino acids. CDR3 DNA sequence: TGCGCCAGCAGCCGACAGGGACTAGCGGGGTCAAAAGATACGCAGTATTTT. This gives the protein CASSRQGLAGSKDTQYF.

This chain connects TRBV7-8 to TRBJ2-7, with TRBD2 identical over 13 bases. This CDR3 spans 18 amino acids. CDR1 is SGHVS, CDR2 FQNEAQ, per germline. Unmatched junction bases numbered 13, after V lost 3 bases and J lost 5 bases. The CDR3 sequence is CASSFGTSGNLGGNEQYF. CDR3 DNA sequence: TGTGCCAGCAGCTTCGGGACTAGCGGGAACCTCGGTGGGAACGAGCAGTACTTC.

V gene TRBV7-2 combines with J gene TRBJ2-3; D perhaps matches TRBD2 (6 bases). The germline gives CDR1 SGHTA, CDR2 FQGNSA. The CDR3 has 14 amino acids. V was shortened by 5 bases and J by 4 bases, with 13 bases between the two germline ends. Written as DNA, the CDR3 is TGTGCCAGCAGCGAGGACTATCGTGCAGATACGCAGTATTTT. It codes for CASSEDYRADTQYF.

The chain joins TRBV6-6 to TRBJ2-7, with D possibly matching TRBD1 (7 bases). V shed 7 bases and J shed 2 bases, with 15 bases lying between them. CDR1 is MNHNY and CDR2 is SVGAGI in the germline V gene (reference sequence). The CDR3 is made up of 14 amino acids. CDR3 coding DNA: TGTGCCAGCACCCAGGGGGGACAGACCTACGAGCAGTACTTC. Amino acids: CASTQGGQTYEQYF.

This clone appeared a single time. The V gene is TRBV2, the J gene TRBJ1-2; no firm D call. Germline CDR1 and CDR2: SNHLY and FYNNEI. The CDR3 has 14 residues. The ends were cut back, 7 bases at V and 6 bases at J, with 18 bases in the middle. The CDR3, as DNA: TGTGCCAGCACGCTCAAGGAGGTGGGCGATGGCTACACCTTC. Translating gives CASTLKEVGDGYTF.

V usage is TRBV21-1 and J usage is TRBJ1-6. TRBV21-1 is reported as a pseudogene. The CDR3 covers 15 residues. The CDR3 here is CASSDRSSYNSPLHF. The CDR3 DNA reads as TGTGCCAGCAGTGACCGGAGCTCCTATAATTCACCCCTCCACTTT.

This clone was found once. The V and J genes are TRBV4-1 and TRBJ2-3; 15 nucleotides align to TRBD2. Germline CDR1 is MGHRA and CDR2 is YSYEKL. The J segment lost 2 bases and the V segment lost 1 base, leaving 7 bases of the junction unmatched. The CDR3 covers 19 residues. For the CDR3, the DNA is TGCGCCAGCAGCCAAGTAAGGACTAGCGGGAGGGCCTCCACAGATACGCAGTATTTT. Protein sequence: CASSQVRTSGRASTDTQYF.

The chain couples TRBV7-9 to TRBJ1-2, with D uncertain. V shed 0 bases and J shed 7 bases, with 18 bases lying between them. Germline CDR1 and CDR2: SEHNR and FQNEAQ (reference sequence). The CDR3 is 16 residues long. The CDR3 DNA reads TGTGCCAGCAGCTTAGCGGGGTCTCACGCCCCTTCTGGCTACACCTTC. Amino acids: CASSLAGSHAPSGYTF.

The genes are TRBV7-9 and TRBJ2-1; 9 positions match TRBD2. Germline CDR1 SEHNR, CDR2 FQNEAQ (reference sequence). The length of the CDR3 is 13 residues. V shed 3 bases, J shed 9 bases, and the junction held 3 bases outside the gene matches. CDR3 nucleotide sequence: TGTGCCAGCAGCTTCCTAGCGGGGACTGAGCAGTTCTTC. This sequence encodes CASSFLAGTEQFF.

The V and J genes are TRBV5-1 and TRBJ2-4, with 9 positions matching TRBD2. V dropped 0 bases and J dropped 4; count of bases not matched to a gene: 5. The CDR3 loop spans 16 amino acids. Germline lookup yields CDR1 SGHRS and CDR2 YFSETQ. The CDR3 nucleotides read TGCGCCAGCAGCTTGGAAGCGGGGGGCCTTAAAAACATTCAGTACTTC. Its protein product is CASSLEAGGLKNIQYF.

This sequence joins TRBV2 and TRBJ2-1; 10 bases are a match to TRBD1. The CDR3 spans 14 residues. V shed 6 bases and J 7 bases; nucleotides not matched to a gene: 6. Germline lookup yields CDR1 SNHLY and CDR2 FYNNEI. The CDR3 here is CASSPGTGVNEQFF. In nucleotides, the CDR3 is TGTGCCAGCAGCCCCGGGACAGGGGTGAATGAGCAGTTCTTC.

CDR3 sequence reads: CASSLDRDADTQYF. CDR3 nucleotides: TGTGCCAGCAGCTTAGACAGGGACGCAGATACGCAGTATTTT. V is TRBV7-9 and J is TRBJ2-3; perhaps TRBD1 as D (6 bases). Germline CDR1 is SEHNR and CDR2 is FQNEAQ (reference sequence). Trimming left V 1 base short and J 4 bases short, with 9 bases between. The CDR3 has 14 residues.

CDR3 region: CASSPSGTGEFGYTF. The CDR3 bases are TGTGCCAGCTCACCATCCGGGACAGGGGAATTCGGCTACACCTTC. The genes are TRBV18 and TRBJ1-2; TRBD1 aligns across 10 bases. V trimming: 2 bases; J trimming: 8 bases; junction bases outside the gene matches: 8. Germline CDR1 KGHSH, CDR2 LQKENI. This CDR3 is built from 15 residues.

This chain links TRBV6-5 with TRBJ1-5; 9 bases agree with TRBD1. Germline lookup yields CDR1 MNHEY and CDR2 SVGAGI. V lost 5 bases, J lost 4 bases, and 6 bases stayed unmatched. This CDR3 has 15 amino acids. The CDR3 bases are TGTGCCAGCAGTCGCCAGACAGGGGGGAATCAGCCCCAGCATTTT. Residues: CASSRQTGGNQPQHF.

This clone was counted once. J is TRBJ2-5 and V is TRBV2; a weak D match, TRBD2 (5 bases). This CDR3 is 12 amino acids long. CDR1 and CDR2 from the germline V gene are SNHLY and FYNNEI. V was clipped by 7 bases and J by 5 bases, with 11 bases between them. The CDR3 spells CASTTTGETQYF. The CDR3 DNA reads TGTGCCAGCACCACGACGGGGGAGACCCAGTACTTC.

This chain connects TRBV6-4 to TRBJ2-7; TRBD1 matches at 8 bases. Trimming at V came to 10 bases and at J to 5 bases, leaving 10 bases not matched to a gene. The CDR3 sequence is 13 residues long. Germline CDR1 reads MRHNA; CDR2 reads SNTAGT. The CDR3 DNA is TGTGCCACATACGGACAGGGCAGGAACGAGCAGTACTTC. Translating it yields CATYGQGRNEQYF.

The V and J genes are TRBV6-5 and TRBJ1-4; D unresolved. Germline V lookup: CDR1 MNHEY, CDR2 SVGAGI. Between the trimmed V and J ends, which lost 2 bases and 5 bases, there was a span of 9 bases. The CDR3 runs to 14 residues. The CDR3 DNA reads TGTGCCAGCAGTTACGGCAAAGGGAATGAAAAACTGTTTTTT. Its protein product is CASSYGKGNEKLFF.

DNA of the CDR3: TGTGCCATCAACAGACAGGGGGCCTACAATGAGCAGTTCTTC. Its translation: CAINRQGAYNEQFF. The chain links TRBV10-3 to TRBJ2-1, with 9 bases aligning to TRBD1. This CDR3 spans 14 amino acids. The ends lost 7 bases at V and 2 bases at J; junction bases unmatched: 3. Germline V gives CDR1 ENHRY, CDR2 SYGVKD.

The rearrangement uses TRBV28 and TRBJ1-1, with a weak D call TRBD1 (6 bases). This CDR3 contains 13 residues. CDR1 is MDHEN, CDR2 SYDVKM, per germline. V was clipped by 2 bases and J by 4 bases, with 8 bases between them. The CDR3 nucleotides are TGTGCCAGCAGTTTAACAGGGCGCACTGAAGCTTTCTTT. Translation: CASSLTGRTEAFF.

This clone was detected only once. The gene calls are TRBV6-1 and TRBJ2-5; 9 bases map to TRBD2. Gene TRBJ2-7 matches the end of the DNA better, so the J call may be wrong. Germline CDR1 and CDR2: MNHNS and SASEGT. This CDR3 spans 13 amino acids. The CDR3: CATTSGPSYEQYF. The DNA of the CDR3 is TGTGCCACAACTAGCGGGCCGTCCTACGAGCAGTACTTC.

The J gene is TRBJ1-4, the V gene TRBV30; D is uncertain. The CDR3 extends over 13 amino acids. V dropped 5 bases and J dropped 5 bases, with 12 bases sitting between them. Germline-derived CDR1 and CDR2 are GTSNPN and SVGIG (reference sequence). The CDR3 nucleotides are TGTGCCTGGGCTGACAAGATCAATGAAAAACTGTTTTTT. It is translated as CAWADKINEKLFF. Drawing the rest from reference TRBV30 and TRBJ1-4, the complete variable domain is SQTIHQWPATLVQPVGSPLSLECTVEGTSNPNLYWYRQAAGRGLQLLFYSVGIGQISSEVPQNLSASRPQDRQFILSSKKLLLSDSGFYLCAWADKINEKLFFGSGTQLSVL.

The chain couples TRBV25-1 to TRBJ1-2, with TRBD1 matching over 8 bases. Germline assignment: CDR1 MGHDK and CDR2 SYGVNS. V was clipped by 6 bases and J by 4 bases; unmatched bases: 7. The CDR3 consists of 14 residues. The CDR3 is CASRRQGRSYGYTF. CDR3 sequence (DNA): TGTGCCAGCAGACGACAGGGGAGAAGCTATGGCTACACCTTC.

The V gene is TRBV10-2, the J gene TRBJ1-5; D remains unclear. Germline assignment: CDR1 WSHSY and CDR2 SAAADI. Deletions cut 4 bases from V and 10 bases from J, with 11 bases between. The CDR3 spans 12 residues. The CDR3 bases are TGCGCCAGCAGTGGAGGATCGGACCCCCAGCATTTT. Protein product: CASSGGSDPQHF.

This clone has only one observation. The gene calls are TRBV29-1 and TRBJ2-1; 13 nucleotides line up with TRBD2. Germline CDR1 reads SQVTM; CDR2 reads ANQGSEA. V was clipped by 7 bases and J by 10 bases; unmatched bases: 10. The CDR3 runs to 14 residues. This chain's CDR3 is CSGKSGTSGKEQFF. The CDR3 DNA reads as TGCAGCGGCAAAAGTGGGACTAGCGGGAAGGAGCAGTTCTTC.